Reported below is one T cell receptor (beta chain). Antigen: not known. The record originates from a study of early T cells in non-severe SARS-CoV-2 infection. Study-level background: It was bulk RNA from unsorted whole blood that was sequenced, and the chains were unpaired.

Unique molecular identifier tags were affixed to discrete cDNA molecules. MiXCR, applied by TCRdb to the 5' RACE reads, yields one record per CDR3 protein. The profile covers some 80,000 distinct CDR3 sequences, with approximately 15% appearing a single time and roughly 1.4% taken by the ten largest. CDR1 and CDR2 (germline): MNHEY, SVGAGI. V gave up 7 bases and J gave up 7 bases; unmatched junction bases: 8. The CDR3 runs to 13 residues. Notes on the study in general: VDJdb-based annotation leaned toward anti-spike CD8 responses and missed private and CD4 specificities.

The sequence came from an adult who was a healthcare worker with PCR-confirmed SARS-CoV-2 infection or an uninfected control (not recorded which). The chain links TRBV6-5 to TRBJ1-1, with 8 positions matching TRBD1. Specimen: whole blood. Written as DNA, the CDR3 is TGTGCCAGCAAGACAGGGGCAGGGGGTGAAGCTTTCTTT. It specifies CASKTGAGGEAFF.